This T cell receptor (beta chain) was recovered during a study of technical replicates of blood from a handful of donors. The V and J ends lost 1 base and 3 bases, in that order; junction bases with no gene match: 12. Per the germline V gene, CDR1 is MGHRA and CDR2 is YSYEKL. The CDR3 length is 18 residues. The table came from immunoSEQ multiplex PCR; TCRdb's copy has only in-frame clones and leaves some out. The repertoire holds fewer than 75,000 clones, with 90% to 95% as singletons. This rearrangement joins TRBV4-1 to TRBJ2-7, with 10 positions matching TRBD1. The sample consisted of T cells isolated from PBMCs. The receptor comes from a human donor in good health. CDR3 loop: CASSQGESVGQGIYEQYF. The CDR3 nucleotides read TGCGCCAGCAGCCAAGGGGAGTCTGTGGGACAGGGGATCTACGAGCAGTACTTC.